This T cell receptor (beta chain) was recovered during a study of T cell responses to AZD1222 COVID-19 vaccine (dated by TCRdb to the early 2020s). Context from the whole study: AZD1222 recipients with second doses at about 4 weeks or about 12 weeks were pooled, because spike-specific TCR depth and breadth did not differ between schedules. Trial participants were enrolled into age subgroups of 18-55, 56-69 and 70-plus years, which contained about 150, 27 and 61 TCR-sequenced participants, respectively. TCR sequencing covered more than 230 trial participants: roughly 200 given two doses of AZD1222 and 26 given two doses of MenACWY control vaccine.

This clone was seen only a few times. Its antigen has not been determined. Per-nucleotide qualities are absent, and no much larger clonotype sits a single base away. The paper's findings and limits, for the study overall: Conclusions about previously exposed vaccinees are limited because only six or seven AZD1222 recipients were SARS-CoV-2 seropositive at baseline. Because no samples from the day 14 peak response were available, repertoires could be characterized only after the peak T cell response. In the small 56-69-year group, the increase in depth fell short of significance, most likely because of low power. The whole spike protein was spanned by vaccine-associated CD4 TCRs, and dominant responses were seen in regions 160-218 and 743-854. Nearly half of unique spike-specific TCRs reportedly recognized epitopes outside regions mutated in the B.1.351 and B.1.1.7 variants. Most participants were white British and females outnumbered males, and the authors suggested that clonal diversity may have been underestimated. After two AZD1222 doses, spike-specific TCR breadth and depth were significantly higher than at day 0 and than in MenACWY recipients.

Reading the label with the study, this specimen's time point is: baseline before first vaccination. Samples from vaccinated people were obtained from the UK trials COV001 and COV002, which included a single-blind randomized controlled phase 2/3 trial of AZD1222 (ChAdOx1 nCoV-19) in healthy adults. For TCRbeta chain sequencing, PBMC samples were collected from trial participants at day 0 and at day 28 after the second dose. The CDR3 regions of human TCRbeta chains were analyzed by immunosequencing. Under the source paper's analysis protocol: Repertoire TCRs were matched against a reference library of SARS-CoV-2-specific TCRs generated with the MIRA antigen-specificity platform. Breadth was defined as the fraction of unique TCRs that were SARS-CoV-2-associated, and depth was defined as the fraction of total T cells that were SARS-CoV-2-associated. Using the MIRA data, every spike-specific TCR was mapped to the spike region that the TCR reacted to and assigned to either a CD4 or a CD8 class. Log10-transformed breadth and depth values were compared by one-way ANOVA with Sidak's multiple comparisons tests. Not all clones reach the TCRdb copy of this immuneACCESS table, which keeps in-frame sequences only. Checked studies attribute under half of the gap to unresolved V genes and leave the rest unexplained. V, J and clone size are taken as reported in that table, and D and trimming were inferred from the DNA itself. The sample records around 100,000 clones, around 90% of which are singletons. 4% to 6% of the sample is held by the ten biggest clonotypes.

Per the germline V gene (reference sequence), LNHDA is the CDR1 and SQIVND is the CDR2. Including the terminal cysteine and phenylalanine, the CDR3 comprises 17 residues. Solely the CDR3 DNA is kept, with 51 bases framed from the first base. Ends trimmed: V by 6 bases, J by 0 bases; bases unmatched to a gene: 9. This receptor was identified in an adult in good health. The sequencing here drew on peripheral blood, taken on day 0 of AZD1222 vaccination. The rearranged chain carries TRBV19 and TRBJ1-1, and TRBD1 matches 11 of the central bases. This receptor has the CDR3 CASRSGQGAFMNTEAFF. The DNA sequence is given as TGTGCCAGTAGATCCGGACAGGGGGCATTTATGAACACTGAAGCTTTCTTT.